The rows below give T cell receptor beta chains drawn from one sample of a study of T cells in Graves' hyperthyroidism and ophthalmopathy. From the multiplex PCR reads, TCRdb called clonotypes with MiXCR, one entry per CDR3 protein. The table has fewer than 750,000 distinct CDR3 sequences, about 15% seen once. Sequenced: blood. The receptors were gathered from a woman aged 40 to 50 with Graves' ophthalmopathy. CDR3s include the opening cysteine and the closing phenylalanine or tryptophan. Fields, in order: D gene, V gene, J gene, clone size, CDR3 DNA, CDR3 protein. The D gene is left open where the match is weak. Part of the rows lack a size; the others show once, few, many or a class for expanded clones.

>TRBD1|TRBV10-3|TRBJ2-7|many
TGTGCCACCAGAGGCGGGCAGGGGGCGCATGAGCAGTACTTC
CATRGGQGAHEQYF
>-|TRBV2|TRBJ1-2|many
TGTGCCAGCAGTGATAGAAGGACACCCTATGGCTACACCTTC
CASSDRRTPYGYTF
>TRBD1|TRBV6-2/TRBV6-3|TRBJ1-5|few
TGTGCCAGTCCATGTCAGGGGGTTATGCAGCCCCAGCATTTT
CASPCQGVMQPQHF
>TRBD1|TRBV18|TRBJ1-1|many
TGTGCCAGCTCAGGACAGGGTGGGGACACTGAAGCTTTCTTT
CASSGQGGDTEAFF
>TRBD2|TRBV5-1|TRBJ2-2|-
TGCGCCAGCAGCTTAGCTAGCGGGAGTTCGGTCACCGGGGAGCTGTTTTTT
CASSLASGSSVTGELFF
>-|TRBV28|TRBJ2-5|many
TGTGCCAGCAGACCTGACAGGAGAATCCAAGAGACCCAGTACTTC
CASRPDRRIQETQYF
>TRBD2|TRBV12-3/TRBV12-4|TRBJ2-5|many
TGTGCCAGCAGTCCTAGCGGGAAAGAGACCCAGTACTTC
CASSPSGKETQYF
>-|TRBV7-9|TRBJ2-7|many
TGTGCCAGCAGCCCAACGGGACTTAAGTCCTACGAGCAGTACTTC
CASSPTGLKSYEQYF
>-|TRBV7-8|TRBJ2-6|many
TGTGCCAGCTATCAGACAGCCTTTAGCTCTGGGGCCAACGTCCTGACTTTC
CASYQTAFSSGANVLTF
>TRBD1|TRBV6-5|TRBJ1-1|-
TGTGCCAGCAGTTACTCTGGCAGGGGGGTATTGGCTTTCTTT
CASSYSGRGVLAFF
>TRBD2|TRBV20-1|TRBJ2-7|-
TGCAGTGCTATCTCTAGCGGGAGTTACGAGCAGTACTTC
CSAISSGSYEQYF
>TRBD2|TRBV20-1|TRBJ2-7|many
TGCAGTGCTACCAATCTAGCGGAGATATCCTACGAGCAGTACTTC
CSATNLAEISYEQYF
>-|TRBV30|TRBJ1-1|-
TGTGCCTGGAGTCCAGGGAACACTGAAGCTTTCTTT
CAWSPGNTEAFF
>-|TRBV19|TRBJ1-2|many
TGTGCCAGTAGTATAGGTTACGGGATGGATGGCTACACCTTC
CASSIGYGMDGYTF
>TRBD2|TRBV5-1|TRBJ2-7|many
TGCGCCAGCGCGACTAGCGGTTCCTACGAGCAGTACTTC
CASATSGSYEQYF
>-|TRBV5-8|TRBJ1-1|-
TGTGCCAGCATCCAGATCCCCCAGGACACTGAAGCTTTCTTT
CASIQIPQDTEAFF
>-|TRBV19|TRBJ1-1|few
TGTGCCAGTAGTAGGGGGGGCCCAGCTTTCTTT
CASSRGGPAFF
>TRBD1|TRBV2|TRBJ1-1|-
TGTGCCAGCAGGGTGACAGGGGCGGCTTTCTTT
CASRVTGAAFF
>-|TRBV28|TRBJ2-5|many
TGTGCCAGCAGTTTTCACCGACAAGAGACCCAGTACTTC
CASSFHRQETQYF
>TRBD2|TRBV3-1|TRBJ2-7|few
TGTGCCAGCAGCCGCCAAGCGGGAGGGCCGAACGAGCAGTACTTC
CASSRQAGGPNEQYF
>TRBD1|TRBV27|TRBJ2-5|many
TGTGCCAGCAGTTTATCGAGACAGGGCCGCGGAGAGACCCAGTACTTC
CASSLSRQGRGETQYF
>-|TRBV11-2|TRBJ2-2|few
TGTGCCAGCAGAATGGACACCGGGGAGCTGTTTTTT
CASRMDTGELFF
>-|TRBV28|TRBJ1-2|many
TGTGCCAGCAGCCCCGAAGGGGGGAATGGCTACACCTTC
CASSPEGGNGYTF
>-|TRBV24-1|TRBJ1-5|-
TGTGCCACCGGGGGTTCGGGATCCAGAAATCAGCCCCAGCATTTT
CATGGSGSRNQPQHF
>TRBD1|TRBV18|TRBJ2-5|-
TGTGCCAGCTCACCACCGTCAGGGGGCGGACAAGAGACCCAGTACTTC
CASSPPSGGGQETQYF
>-|TRBV11-2|TRBJ2-7|many
TGTGCCAGCAGCTTAACCCGAGTGGTCTACGAGCAGTACTTC
CASSLTRVVYEQYF
>TRBD1|TRBV29-1|TRBJ1-1|-
TGCAGCGTGTCCGGGACAGGGGTAATCACTGAAGCTTTCTTT
CSVSGTGVITEAFF
>TRBD2|TRBV5-6|TRBJ2-7|many
TGTGCCAGCAGCTTGGATGGGGGAGGGCCCTCCTACGAGCAGTACTTC
CASSLDGGGPSYEQYF
>-|TRBV6-5|TRBJ2-7|many
TGTGCCAGCAATTCAGTCGGGAACTCCTACGAGCAGTACTTC
CASNSVGNSYEQYF
>TRBD2|TRBV11-1|TRBJ2-7|many
TGTGCCAGCAGCCCCAAGGGAGGGGACAGCGGGAGGCTCTACGAGCAGTACTTC
CASSPKGGDSGRLYEQYF
>TRBD2|TRBV2|TRBJ2-2|many
TGTGCCAGCAGAGGGACTAGCGGGAGGAACACCGGGGAGCTGTTTTTT
CASRGTSGRNTGELFF
>-|TRBV7-2|TRBJ1-2|many
TGTGCCAGCAGCTTAGCAGAGGGGTACTATGGCTACACCTTC
CASSLAEGYYGYTF
>-|TRBV11-1|TRBJ2-2|many
TGTGCCAGCAGTAAAGAGCGGTCCACCGGGGAGCTGTTTTTT
CASSKERSTGELFF
>-|TRBV6-4|TRBJ2-2|many
TGTGCCAGCAGTCTGTCTCTAGGCTCCGGGGAGCTGTTTTTT
CASSLSLGSGELFF
>TRBD2|TRBV28|TRBJ2-7|many
TGTGCCAGCAGGCGATCTAGCGGGAGCTCCTACGAGCAGTACTTC
CASRRSSGSSYEQYF
>-|TRBV5-1|TRBJ1-1|many
TGCGCCAGCAGGGACAGTGGGAACACTGAAGCTTTCTTT
CASRDSGNTEAFF
>-|TRBV12-3/TRBV12-4|TRBJ2-7|few
TGTGCCAGCAGTACCGGACCCCATTACGAGCAGTACTTC
CASSTGPHYEQYF
>TRBD2|TRBV7-9|TRBJ2-7|many
TGTGCCAGCAGCTTAAAAGGGACTAGCGATTCTCAGGACGAGCAGTACTTC
CASSLKGTSDSQDEQYF
>-|TRBV5-1|TRBJ2-7|-
TGCGCCAGCAGCTTGGATGGCAGGGCATTTGACGAGCAGTACTTC
CASSLDGRAFDEQYF
>-|TRBV12-3/TRBV12-4|TRBJ2-7|-
TGTGCCAGCAGTAATCAATCCCCCTACGAGCAGTACTTC
CASSNQSPYEQYF
>-|TRBV6-2/TRBV6-3|TRBJ2-7|-
TGTGCCAGCAGGAGCCGTAGGGGACGCGACTACGAGCAGTACTTC
CASRSRRGRDYEQYF
>TRBD2|TRBV20-1|TRBJ2-7|many
TGCAGTGCCACCCACCCTAGCGGGAAATTCGAGCAGTACTTC
CSATHPSGKFEQYF
>-|TRBV4-3|TRBJ1-2|many
TGCGCCAGCAGCCAAGCCCTCATTCCGGGACGGGGTTTGGGCTACACCTTC
CASSQALIPGRGLGYTF
>-|TRBV11-3|TRBJ1-2|-
TGTGCCAGCAGCTTAGGAGGCAGCGGACCCGATGGCTACACCTTC
CASSLGGSGPDGYTF